Following are 21 T cell receptor beta chains from one sample sequenced in a study of CD8 T cells in Susac syndrome. Random hexamers served to reverse transcribe roughly 0.5 to 1 ug RNA. TCRdb itself ran the immunoSEQ multiplex PCR reads through MiXCR, one entry per CDR3 protein. The profile shows tens of thousands of distinct CDR3 sequences, more than 85% of them singletons. The material sequenced was CD4+ T cells from PBMCs. These receptors came from a human donor with Susac syndrome.

This clonotype was seen just once. V gene TRBV19 combines with J gene TRBJ2-1; D unresolved. V lost 2 bases and J 2 bases, leaving 10 bases between the germline ends. The CDR3 is 15 amino acids. CDR1 and CDR2 from the germline V gene are LNHDA and SQIVND (reference sequence). The CDR3: CASSILSAPYNEQFF. The CDR3 region has the DNA TGTGCCAGTAGTATACTGTCGGCACCCTACAATGAGCAGTTCTTC.

As DNA, the CDR3 is TGTGCCACCAGCAATCCAGGGTCGGGAATGGTGCAGTTCTTC. This encodes CATSNPGSGMVQFF. The V call is TRBV15, the J call TRBJ2-1; D is possibly TRBD1 or TRBD2 (5 bases each). The ends were cut back, 4 bases at V and 12 bases at J, with 19 bases in the middle. The CDR3 is made up of 14 amino acids. Germline CDR1 is LNHNV and CDR2 is YYDKDF (reference sequence).

The rearrangement links TRBV12-3 or TRBV12-4 to TRBJ1-4; no firm D call. This CDR3 comprises 16 residues. Trimming cost V 3 bases and J 7 bases, with 18 bases left between them. CDR3 region: CASSFQSWPAPEKLFF. CDR3 sequence (DNA): TGTGCCAGCAGTTTTCAGAGCTGGCCCGCCCCTGAAAAACTGTTTTTT.

The rearrangement links TRBV29-1 to TRBJ2-4, with 10 positions matching TRBD2. The J call may be mistaken, given a closer DNA end match to TRBJ2-1. This CDR3 has 13 residues. Germline values: CDR1 SQVTM, CDR2 ANQGSEA. The CDR3 DNA reads as TGCAGCGTCCCGGGACTAGCGACGGCTGTTCAGTTCTTC. This sequence encodes CSVPGLATAVQFF.

The chain combines TRBV5-1 with TRBJ1-2, with D maybe TRBD1 (5 bases). Germline lookup yields CDR1 SGHRS and CDR2 YFSETQ. V shed 1 base and J shed 3 bases, with 10 bases lying between them. CDR3 length: 14 amino acids. DNA of the CDR3: TGCGCCAGCAGCTTGATTAAACAGGACTATGGCTACACCTTC. Translation: CASSLIKQDYGYTF.

V and J are TRBV7-2 and TRBJ2-7, with TRBD2 identical over 11 bases. CDR3 length: 16 amino acids. The V gene end was trimmed by 2 bases and the J gene end by 3 bases; junction bases not matched to a gene: 6. The V gene's germline CDR1 is SGHTA and CDR2 FQGNSA. This chain's CDR3 is CASSLPLAGGFYEQYF. The DNA of the CDR3 is TGTGCCAGCAGCTTACCTCTAGCGGGAGGATTCTACGAGCAGTACTTC.

This chain links TRBV5-1 with TRBJ2-2; D gene uncertain. Trimming cost V 2 bases and J 0 bases, with 5 bases left between them. The germline CDR1 and CDR2 sequences are SGHRS and YFSETQ. This CDR3 is 14 amino acids long. The CDR3 reads CASSFQANTGELFF. For the CDR3, the DNA is TGCGCCAGCAGCTTCCAGGCGAACACCGGGGAGCTGTTTTTT.

This sequence joins TRBV12-3 or TRBV12-4 and TRBJ2-7; a possible D gene is TRBD1 (7 bases). Trimming removed 1 base from V and 5 bases from J, with 18 bases in between. CDR3 length: 16 amino acids. This chain's CDR3 is CASSLGQGGKFNEQYF. The DNA of the CDR3 is TGTGCCAGCAGTTTAGGGCAGGGGGGCAAATTCAACGAGCAGTACTTC.

The chain has TRBV5-4 and TRBJ2-5; possibly TRBD1 or TRBD2 for D (6 bases each). V was pared by 4 bases and J by 1 base, with 14 bases between. CDR3 length: 15 amino acids. Germline V gene data show CDR1 as SGHNT and CDR2 as YYREEE (reference sequence). The chain's CDR3 is CASSPKPGAQETQYF. The CDR3 DNA reads as TGTGCCAGCAGCCCAAAGCCGGGGGCCCAAGAGACCCAGTACTTC.

In this sample, this clonotype turned up once. This sequence joins TRBV20-1 and TRBJ2-3; 11 bases line up with TRBD2. V lost 6 bases, J lost 5 bases, and 10 bases stayed unmatched. In germline, CDR1 is DFQATT, CDR2 SNEGSKA (reference sequence). CDR3 length: 15 amino acids. CDR3 DNA sequence: TGCAGTGCGCTCCTAGCGGGAGGCCGTGGAGATACGCAGTATTTT. Translated: CSALLAGGRGDTQYF.

This clonotype was counted only a few times. The chain couples TRBV7-9 to TRBJ1-1; 7 nucleotides match TRBD1. Germline CDR1 and CDR2: SEHNR and FQNEAQ (reference sequence). The CDR3 totals 13 residues. V shed 3 bases, J shed 6 bases, and the junction held 4 bases outside the gene matches. The CDR3 DNA reads TGTGCCAGCAGCTTGACAGGGAGCGCTGAAGCTTTCTTT. Translation: CASSLTGSAEAFF.

CDR3 DNA sequence: TGCAGTGCCCACTTTGGCGGGATGAGATACAATGAGCAGTTCTTC. Amino acids: CSAHFGGMRYNEQFF. The chain combines TRBV20-1 with TRBJ2-1; the D gene is possibly TRBD2 (6 bases). The CDR3 has 15 amino acids. The germline V and J ends were trimmed by 6 bases and 4 bases, with 19 bases remaining between them. CDR1 and CDR2 (germline): DFQATT, SNEGSKA (reference sequence).

The CDR3 DNA reads as TGTGCCAGCAGCTTCGCCAGGGACAGCTCCTACGAGCAGTACTTC. It yields the protein CASSFARDSSYEQYF. The chain recombines TRBV7-8 with TRBJ2-7; 7 bases fit TRBD1. With V trimmed by 3 bases and J by 0 bases, 5 bases remained unmatched. This CDR3 spans 15 amino acids. Germline CDR1 and CDR2: SGHVS and FQNEAQ.

V is TRBV7-9 and J is TRBJ1-2, with 10 bases aligning to TRBD1. This CDR3 is 17 amino acids long. V shed 3 bases and J 0 bases; nucleotides not matched to a gene: 7. In germline, CDR1 is SEHNR, CDR2 FQNEAQ (reference sequence). The CDR3 protein is CASSFDRGHPANYGYTF. CDR3 DNA sequence: TGTGCCAGCAGCTTCGACAGGGGGCACCCAGCTAACTATGGCTACACCTTC.

V is TRBV3-1 and J is TRBJ2-5, with TRBD2 identical over 8 bases. Trimming removed 4 bases from V and 5 bases from J; junction bases left unmatched: 9. Per the germline V gene, CDR1 is LGHDT and CDR2 is YNNKEL (reference sequence). CDR3 length: 15 residues. CDR3 DNA: TGTGCCAGCAGCCCCCGACTAGCGAGAGGGGAGACCCAGTACTTC. As protein: CASSPRLARGETQYF.

The V call is TRBV27, the J call TRBJ1-5, with 8 bases identical to TRBD1. Germline V lookup: CDR1 MNHEY, CDR2 SMNVEV (reference sequence). V dropped 4 bases and J dropped 1; count of bases not matched to a gene: 3. This CDR3 region has 15 residues. The DNA of the CDR3 is TGTGCCAGCAGTTCAGGGGGCACCAGCAATCAGCCCCAGCATTTT. Translated: CASSSGGTSNQPQHF.

The V call is TRBV5-1, the J call TRBJ2-5, with D perhaps matching TRBD2 (7 bases). The CDR3 spans 14 residues. Germline CDR1 SGHRS, CDR2 YFSETQ. V was trimmed by 5 bases and J by 4 bases, leaving 15 bases between them. The CDR3: CASRAQGGGETQYF. CDR3 bases: TGCGCCAGCAGGGCACAGGGAGGGGGAGAGACCCAGTACTTC.

This clonotype was observed once. The rearrangement uses TRBV6-2 or TRBV6-3 and TRBJ1-5; 8 bases line up with TRBD1. CDR1 is MNHEY, CDR2 SVGEGT, per germline. The CDR3 totals 12 residues. The V segment lost 6 bases and the J segment 7 bases; nucleotides outside the gene matches: 2. The CDR3 here is CASRTGVQPQHF. CDR3 bases: TGTGCCAGCAGGACAGGGGTCCAGCCCCAGCATTTT.

This chain connects TRBV5-1 to TRBJ1-5; no clear D. Trimming pared 0 bases from V and 2 bases from J, leaving 6 bases between. Germline V gene data show CDR1 as SGHRS and CDR2 as YFSETQ. The CDR3 length is 14 residues. In DNA, the CDR3 is TGCGCCAGCAGCTTGGACCTGGGCAATCAGCCCCAGCATTTT. Its translation is CASSLDLGNQPQHF.

The V call is TRBV29-1, the J call TRBJ2-7; tentatively, D is TRBD1 (6 bases). V lost 5 bases and J lost 4, with 21 bases in between. The CDR3 runs to 15 residues. Germline-derived CDR1 and CDR2 are SQVTM and ANQGSEA. This CDR3 reads CSVQYREVGVYEQYF. CDR3 DNA: TGCAGCGTTCAATACAGGGAAGTTGGCGTGTACGAGCAGTACTTC.

The chain employs TRBV2 and TRBJ2-2; tentatively, D is TRBD1 (6 bases). The CDR3 extends over 15 amino acids. V was cut by 8 bases and J by 0 bases, with 13 bases left in between. Germline loops: CDR1 SNHLY, CDR2 FYNNEI. The CDR3 sequence is CASLKGTSNTGELFF. CDR3 DNA sequence: TGTGCCAGCCTGAAAGGGACATCGAACACCGGGGAGCTGTTTTTT.